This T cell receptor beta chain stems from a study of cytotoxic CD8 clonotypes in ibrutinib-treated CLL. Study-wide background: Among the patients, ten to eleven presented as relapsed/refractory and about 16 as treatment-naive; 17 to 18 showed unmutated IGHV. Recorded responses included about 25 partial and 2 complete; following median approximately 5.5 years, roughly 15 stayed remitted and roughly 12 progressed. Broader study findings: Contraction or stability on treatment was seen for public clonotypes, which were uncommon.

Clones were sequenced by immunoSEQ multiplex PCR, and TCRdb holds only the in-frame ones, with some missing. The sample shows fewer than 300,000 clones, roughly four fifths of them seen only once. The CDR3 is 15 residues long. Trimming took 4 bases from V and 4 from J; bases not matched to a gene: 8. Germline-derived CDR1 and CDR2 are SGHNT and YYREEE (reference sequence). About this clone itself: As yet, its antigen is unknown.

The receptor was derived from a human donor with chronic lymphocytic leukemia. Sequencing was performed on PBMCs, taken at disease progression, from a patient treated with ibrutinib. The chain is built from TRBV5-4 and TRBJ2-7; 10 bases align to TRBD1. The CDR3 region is CASSVSTGGEYEQYF. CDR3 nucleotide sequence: TGTGCCAGCAGCGTCTCGACAGGGGGCGAGTACGAGCAGTACTTC.